What follows are 28 T cell receptor beta chains derived from one specimen sequenced in a study of blood T cell repertoires in COVID-19. Using immunoSEQ multiplex PCR, the repertoire was profiled, and TCRdb retains in-frame clones only, with some absent. In the table there are 300,000 or so clones, approximately 89% of which are singletons. Sequencing used peripheral blood. The source of these receptors is a woman in her forties or fifties who had recovered from COVID-19.

The rearrangement links TRBV19 to TRBJ1-2; 7 bases agree with TRBD1. Germline assignment: CDR1 LNHDA and CDR2 SQIVND (reference sequence). The J segment lost 2 bases and the V segment lost 5 bases, leaving 8 bases of the junction unmatched. The CDR3 extends over 15 amino acids. The CDR3 nucleotides read TGTGCCAGTAGTCTCCGGGACAGCGGCAACTATGGCTACACCTTC. This translates into CASSLRDSGNYGYTF. The complete variable domain, with remaining parts taken from reference TRBV19 and TRBJ1-2, reads DGGITQSPKYLFRKEGQNVTLSCEQNLNHDAMYWYRQDPGQGLRLIYYSQIVNDFQKGDIAEGYSVSREKKESFPLTVTSAQKNPTAFYLCASSLRDSGNYGYTFGSGTRLTVV.

The V call is TRBV19, the J call TRBJ1-5; 9 positions match TRBD1. Germline CDR1 LNHDA, CDR2 SQIVND (reference sequence). J lost 4 bases, V lost 6 bases, and 7 bases had no gene match. The CDR3 consists of 15 residues. CDR3 DNA: TGTGCCAGTAGCGACACAGGGGGCGAGAATCAGCCCCAGCATTTT. Its protein is CASSDTGGENQPQHF.

This clone appeared a single time. The genes are TRBV9 and TRBJ1-1, with unresolved D. V lost 3 bases to trimming and J lost 0 bases, with 15 bases between them. The CDR3 is made up of 16 amino acids. Germline V gene sequence: CDR1 SGDLS, CDR2 YYNGEE. The CDR3 spells CASSARSGPLNTEAFF. As DNA, the CDR3 is TGTGCCAGCAGCGCTCGTTCAGGCCCATTGAACACTGAAGCTTTCTTT.

This clone was picked up a small number of times. The rearrangement joins TRBV5-1 to TRBJ1-2; no clear D. Trimming pared 2 bases from V and 2 bases from J, leaving 7 bases between. The CDR3 is 13 amino acids. The germline V gene encodes CDR1 SGHRS and CDR2 YFSETQ. CDR3: CASSLEQNYGYTF. In DNA, the CDR3 is TGCGCCAGCAGCTTAGAACAGAACTATGGCTACACCTTC.

The chain employs TRBV6-5 and TRBJ2-7; perhaps TRBD1 as D (6 bases). V gave up 6 bases and J gave up 0 bases, with 15 bases separating them. The CDR3 has 15 amino acids. Germline CDR1 reads MNHEY; CDR2 reads SVGAGI. CDR3 bases: TGTGCCAGCAGAAAAAGACAGGACCGCTCCTACGAGCAGTACTTC. Translated: CASRKRQDRSYEQYF.

In its sample, this clone was seen once. This sequence joins TRBV30 and TRBJ2-7; 9 bases agree with TRBD1. The ends lost 2 bases at V and 6 bases at J; junction bases unmatched: 2. The CDR3 sequence is 12 residues long. Per germline, CDR1 GTSNPN and CDR2 SVGIG (reference sequence). This chain's CDR3 is CAWSRQGGEQYF. As DNA, the CDR3 is TGTGCCTGGAGTAGACAGGGGGGCGAGCAGTACTTC.

The genes are TRBV28 and TRBJ1-6, with D possibly TRBD1 on 5 matching bases. This CDR3 has 14 residues. Germline CDR1 and CDR2: MDHEN and SYDVKM. Between the trimmed V and J ends, which lost 3 bases and 5 bases, there was a span of 8 bases. CDR3 amino acids: CASSLGQDNSPLHF. DNA for the CDR3: TGTGCCAGCAGTTTGGGGCAGGATAATTCACCCCTCCACTTT.

The chain employs TRBV19 and TRBJ1-1, with 7 nucleotides matching TRBD1. Germline V gives CDR1 LNHDA, CDR2 SQIVND (reference sequence). J lost 10 bases, V lost 5 bases, and 16 bases had no gene match. There are 15 residues in the CDR3. CDR3 loop: CASSPRDSRDGGAFF. The DNA for the CDR3 is TGTGCCAGTAGTCCTCGGGACAGTCGTGACGGGGGAGCTTTCTTT.

The table lists this clone with a count of one. This rearrangement joins TRBV7-9 to TRBJ1-4; D is unclear. CDR3 length equals 14 residues. Germline CDR1 reads SEHNR; CDR2 reads FQNEAQ (reference sequence). V was trimmed by 2 bases and J by 7 bases, leaving 11 bases between them. CDR3 loop: CASSLREGVEKLFF. The CDR3 bases are TGTGCCAGCAGCTTACGTGAGGGAGTTGAAAAACTGTTTTTT.

This chain connects TRBV19 to TRBJ2-3; TRBD2 aligns across 7 bases. J lost 1 base, V lost 0 bases, and 4 bases had no gene match. CDR3 length equals 16 residues. CDR1 and CDR2 (germline): LNHDA, SQIVND (reference sequence). The CDR3 loop is CASSIERGRGTDTQYF. The CDR3 DNA sequence: TGTGCCAGTAGTATAGAGCGAGGGAGGGGCACAGATACGCAGTATTTT.

In its sample, this clone was seen once. The chain joins TRBV9 to TRBJ2-1; a weak D match, TRBD2 (5 bases). The germline V gene has CDR1 SGDLS and CDR2 YYNGEE. The CDR3 has 15 residues. V was clipped by 0 bases and J by 1 base, with 8 bases between them. As DNA, the CDR3 is TGTGCCAGCAGCGTAGACGGGGTGTCCTACAATGAGCAGTTCTTC. Its translation: CASSVDGVSYNEQFF.

The chain has TRBV27 and TRBJ2-7, with 9 bases matching TRBD2. This CDR3 region has 15 residues. The J segment lost 7 bases and the V segment lost 4 bases, leaving 11 bases of the junction unmatched. Germline assignment: CDR1 MNHEY and CDR2 SMNVEV (reference sequence). This chain's CDR3 is CASSSLFLAGSEQYF. In DNA form, the CDR3 reads TGTGCCAGCAGTTCCCTATTCCTAGCGGGATCTGAGCAGTACTTC.

The chain joins TRBV5-1 to TRBJ2-5; 11 nucleotides align to TRBD2. With 4 bases clipped from V and 5 bases from J, the junction kept 10 bases outside the gene matches. Per germline, CDR1 SGHRS and CDR2 YFSETQ. The CDR3 is made up of 16 amino acids. The DNA of the CDR3 is TGCGCCAGCAGCGTGTACCTAGCGGGGGGTTTGGAGACCCAGTACTTC. The encoded protein is CASSVYLAGGLETQYF.

In nucleotides, the CDR3 is TGTGCCAGCAGCCCCTCCTTTGGACAGGGGGGTAATGAAAAACTGTTTTTT. It yields the protein CASSPSFGQGGNEKLFF. The chain joins TRBV28 to TRBJ1-4; 10 nucleotides align to TRBD1. The CDR3 runs 17 residues. The V gene's germline CDR1 is MDHEN and CDR2 SYDVKM. V gave up 6 bases and J gave up 4 bases; unmatched junction bases: 11.

V gene TRBV2 combines with J gene TRBJ2-5, with 8 bases matching TRBD1. Germline assignment: CDR1 SNHLY and CDR2 FYNNEI. The CDR3 sequence is 14 residues long. V shed 6 bases and J 5 bases; nucleotides not matched to a gene: 8. The CDR3 loop reads CASRLGQGGETQYF. In DNA form, the CDR3 reads TGTGCCAGCAGACTTGGACAGGGTGGGGAGACCCAGTACTTC. The full variable domain, with the rest looked up from reference TRBV2 and TRBJ2-5, is EPEVTQTPSHQVTQMGQEVILRCVPISNHLYFYWYRQILGQKVEFLVSFYNNEISEKSEIFDDQFSVERPDGSNFTLKIRSTKLEDSAMYFCASRLGQGGETQYFGPGTRLLVL.

The rearrangement uses TRBV9 and TRBJ2-5; 7 bases align to TRBD1. The J segment lost 5 bases and the V segment lost 3 bases, leaving 10 bases of the junction unmatched. The CDR3 is made up of 15 amino acids. The germline V gene encodes CDR1 SGDLS and CDR2 YYNGEE. In nucleotides, the CDR3 is TGTGCCAGCAGCGAACGACAGGGTAATTGGGAGACCCAGTACTTC. It specifies CASSERQGNWETQYF.

For the CDR3, the DNA is TGTGCCAGTAGTATAGCGGGACAGCGGATTGGAGTTAATGAAAAACTGTTTTTT. It specifies CASSIAGQRIGVNEKLFF. The V and J genes are TRBV19 and TRBJ1-4, with 7 positions matching TRBD1. CDR1 and CDR2 (germline): LNHDA, SQIVND (reference sequence). This CDR3 is built from 18 residues. V shed 1 base and J 4 bases; nucleotides not matched to a gene: 12.

The rearrangement joins TRBV21-1 to TRBJ2-3; TRBD2 is taken as the D call from the table, unchecked against the DNA. TRBV21-1 is deemed a pseudogene. The CDR3 contains 18 residues. CDR3 sequence: CASSKPRLTSGGGDTQYF. The CDR3 DNA sequence: TGTGCCAGCAGCAAACCCAGATTGACTAGCGGAGGGGGTGATACGCAGTATTTT.

In this sample, this clone turned up a few times. V and J are TRBV6-5 and TRBJ2-7, with D unclear. The CDR3 contains 15 residues. V lost 3 bases, J lost 3 bases, and 15 bases lay in between. Germline CDR1 and CDR2: MNHEY and SVGAGI. DNA of the CDR3: TGTGCCAGCAGTTATTCCGCCCCAGAACGCTACGAGCAGTACTTC. It encodes CASSYSAPERYEQYF.

The count of this clone is one. The chain links TRBV3-1 (or the pseudogene TRBV3-2) to TRBJ2-3; 9 nucleotides agree with TRBD2. The CDR3 length is 18 residues. V gave up 8 bases and J gave up 3 bases; unmatched junction bases: 18. CDR1 is LGHDT and CDR2 is YNNKEL in the germline V gene (reference sequence). The CDR3 sequence: CASLLAQSSGSWTDTQYF. For the CDR3, the DNA is TGTGCCAGCTTACTGGCCCAGAGTAGCGGGAGTTGGACAGATACGCAGTATTTT.

The V call is TRBV5-1, the J call TRBJ2-7; tentatively, D is TRBD1 (6 bases). The V end was cut by 4 bases, the J end by 5 bases, with 13 bases between. The CDR3 is 13 residues long. Germline values: CDR1 SGHRS, CDR2 YFSETQ. CDR3 loop: CASSRGGFDEQYF. The CDR3 bases are TGCGCCAGCAGCCGAGGGGGTTTCGACGAGCAGTACTTC. The whole variable domain, remainder taken from reference TRBV5-1 and TRBJ2-7, is KAGVTQTPRYLIKTRGQQVTLSCSPISGHRSVSWYQQTPGQGLQFLFEYFSETQRNKGNFPGRFSGRQFSNSRSEMNVSTLELGDSALYLCASSRGGFDEQYFGPGTRLTVT.

This rearrangement joins TRBV14 to TRBJ1-1; the D is unclear. The CDR3 contains 11 residues. Per germline, CDR1 SGHDN and CDR2 FVKESK. V was clipped by 9 bases and J by 6 bases, with 11 bases between them. This chain's CDR3 is CASSRHSEAFF. CDR3 DNA: TGTGCCAGTAGTCGACACTCTGAAGCTTTCTTT.

The chain links TRBV18 to TRBJ1-2; D call uncertain. This CDR3 is 15 amino acids long. V lost 3 bases to trimming and J lost 3 bases, with 14 bases between them. Germline V gene data show CDR1 as KGHSH and CDR2 as LQKENI. CDR3: CASSPGTGRYYGYTF. Here the CDR3 DNA reads TGTGCCAGCTCACCCGGAACGGGGAGATACTATGGCTACACCTTC.

This clone was detected once. The chain is built from TRBV5-1 and TRBJ2-1, with 8 bases aligning to TRBD1. Germline loops: CDR1 SGHRS, CDR2 YFSETQ. After removal of 0 bases from V and 1 base from J, the junction contained 3 bases not matched to a gene. The length of the CDR3 is 16 residues. The CDR3 loop reads CASSLEQGVSYNEQFF. CDR3 bases: TGCGCCAGCAGCTTGGAACAGGGGGTATCCTACAATGAGCAGTTCTTC.

This rearrangement joins TRBV7-9 to TRBJ2-3; TRBD1 might be the D (6 bases). The CDR3 runs to 16 residues. Germline V gene sequence: CDR1 SEHNR, CDR2 FQNEAQ (reference sequence). V lost 2 bases to trimming and J lost 2 bases, with 14 bases between them. The CDR3 here is CASSLRTVDFTDTQYF. CDR3 coding DNA: TGTGCCAGCAGCTTAAGGACAGTAGATTTCACAGATACGCAGTATTTT.

The chain couples TRBV1 to TRBJ2-1; no check of the table's D call, TRBD2, against the DNA was made. TRBV1 is classified as a pseudogene. CDR3 size: 18 residues. This CDR3 is CTSSQDRTSGSFYNEQFF. In DNA, the CDR3 is TGCACCAGCAGCCAAGATCGGACTAGCGGGAGCTTCTACAATGAGCAGTTCTTC.

The chain carries TRBV5-4 and TRBJ2-7, with 9 bases fitting TRBD2. The V gene's germline CDR1 is SGHNT and CDR2 YYREEE (reference sequence). The CDR3 covers 15 residues. Trimming took 2 bases from V and 1 from J; bases not matched to a gene: 4. The CDR3 DNA is TGTGCCAGCAGCTTAAGAAGCGGGGGGTCCTACGAGCAGTACTTC. Protein sequence: CASSLRSGGSYEQYF.

This clone was detected only once. The J gene is TRBJ1-3, the V gene TRBV7-2; no clear D gene. This CDR3 has 16 amino acids. The ends were cut back, 3 bases at V and 0 bases at J, with 12 bases in the middle. CDR1 is SGHTA, CDR2 FQGNSA, per germline. The CDR3 nucleotides are TGTGCCAGCAGCTTCCTTAGTTGGAGCTCTGGAAACACCATATATTTT. The encoded protein is CASSFLSWSSGNTIYF.